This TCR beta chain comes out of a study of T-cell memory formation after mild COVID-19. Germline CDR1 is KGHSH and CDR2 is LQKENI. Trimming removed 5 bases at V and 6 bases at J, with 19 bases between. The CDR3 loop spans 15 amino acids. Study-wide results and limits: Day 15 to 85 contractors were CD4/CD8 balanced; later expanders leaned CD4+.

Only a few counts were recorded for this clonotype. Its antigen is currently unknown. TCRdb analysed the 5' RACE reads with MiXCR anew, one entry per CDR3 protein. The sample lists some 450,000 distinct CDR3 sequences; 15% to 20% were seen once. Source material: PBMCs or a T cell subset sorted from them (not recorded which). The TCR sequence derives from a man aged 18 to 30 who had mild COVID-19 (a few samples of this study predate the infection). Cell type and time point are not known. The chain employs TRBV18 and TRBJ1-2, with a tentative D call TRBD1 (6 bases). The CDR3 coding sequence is TGTGCCAGCTCAAGCAACCTCCTACAGGGCCATGGCTACACCTTC. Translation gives CASSSNLLQGHGYTF.